These 13 T cell receptor beta chains share one sample of origin, sequenced in a study of T cells in Graves' hyperthyroidism and ophthalmopathy. Using RNA transcripts as the source, TCR beta CDR3 regions were amplified. With the HTBI primer set, the TCR CDR3 went through a first round of RT-PCR. In TCRdb, the multiplex PCR reads were re-called with MiXCR into one record per CDR3 protein. The table has around 420,000 distinct CDR3 sequences, approximately 14% seen once. Sequenced: blood. These receptors were obtained from a woman aged 18-29 years with Graves' hyperthyroidism.

This clonotype was observed many times. The rearrangement uses TRBV4-1 and TRBJ2-7; D might be TRBD1 (6 bases). V lost 0 bases, J lost 4 bases, and 13 bases lay in between. The CDR3 extends over 15 amino acids. Per germline, CDR1 MGHRA and CDR2 YSYEKL. The CDR3 DNA follows: TGCGCCAGCAGCCAAGAAGTCGGCAGGGGTTACGAGCAGTACTTC. Translating it yields CASSQEVGRGYEQYF.

In the case of this clonotype: A read error may explain this, as a much larger clone is one base away. The chain couples TRBV5-1 to TRBJ1-6, with D tentatively TRBD1 (6 bases). Germline lookup yields CDR1 SGHRS and CDR2 YFSETQ. The CDR3 is 14 residues long. Here the CDR3 DNA reads TGCGCCAGCAGCTTGGGACAGGCAAATTCACCCCCCCACTTT. This codes for CASSLGQANSPPHF.

Only a few counts were recorded for this clonotype. The gene calls are TRBV9 and TRBJ2-3; D not certain. The CDR3 covers 12 residues. From germline, CDR1 is SGDLS and CDR2 YYNGEE. Between the trimmed V and J ends, which lost 0 bases and 5 bases, there was a span of 4 bases. The CDR3 coding sequence is TGTGCCAGCAGCGTAGCATTAGATACGCAGTATTTT. Its translation: CASSVALDTQYF.

This clonotype was seen ten or more times. The V and J genes are TRBV30 and TRBJ1-2; 8 positions agree with TRBD1. CDR1 is GTSNPN and CDR2 is SVGIG in the germline V gene (reference sequence). V gave up 2 bases and J gave up 2 bases; unmatched junction bases: 4. CDR3 length: 14 amino acids. CDR3: CAWSFGQGNYGYTF. In DNA, the CDR3 is TGTGCCTGGAGTTTCGGACAGGGAAACTATGGCTACACCTTC.

V usage is TRBV20-1 and J usage is TRBJ2-1; D is unresolved. This CDR3 comprises 13 residues. V was pared by 2 bases and J by 1 base, with 6 bases between. CDR1 is DFQATT and CDR2 is SNEGSKA in the germline V gene (reference sequence). CDR3 in DNA: TGCAGTGCTAGAACTCGATCCTACAATGAGCAGTTCTTC. Translation gives CSARTRSYNEQFF.

This clonotype was detected many times. The chain recombines TRBV12-3 or TRBV12-4 with TRBJ1-2; TRBD1 agrees at 7 bases. The CDR3 is 17 amino acids. V dropped 6 bases and J dropped 0; count of bases not matched to a gene: 13. CDR3 region: CASRFWQGGASNYGYTF. CDR3 DNA sequence: TGTGCCAGCAGATTTTGGCAGGGGGGCGCTTCTAACTATGGCTACACCTTC.

This chain links TRBV4-1 with TRBJ2-5; 9 nucleotides agree with TRBD1. The length of the CDR3 is 20 residues. Per the germline V gene, CDR1 is MGHRA and CDR2 is YSYEKL. Losses at the gene ends were 0 bases for V and 2 bases for J; bases not matched to a gene: 16. CDR3 DNA sequence: TGCGCCAGCAGCCAAGATGGGTCTTCGGTAGATGACAGGGGGCAAGAGACCCAGTACTTC. Its protein product is CASSQDGSSVDDRGQETQYF.

This clonotype was seen many times. The chain joins TRBV28 to TRBJ1-1; TRBD1 matches 9 bases. The CDR3 has 13 residues. CDR1 and CDR2 (germline): MDHEN, SYDVKM. V lost 6 bases and J lost 5; bases outside the gene matches: 4. CDR3 in DNA: TGTGCCAGCAGACCGACAGGGGGTACTGAAGCTTTCTTT. Translated: CASRPTGGTEAFF.

This clonotype has a count of ten or more. Germline is not matched at one junction end, which may reflect a read error. The J gene is TRBJ2-7, the V gene TRBV7-2; maybe TRBD2 (5 bases). The CDR3 has 14 residues. Germline CDR1 reads SGHTA; CDR2 reads FQGNSA. The CDR3 region is CASRLATLSYEQYF. CDR3 nucleotide sequence: TGTGCCAGCAGGTTAGCGACCCTTTCCTACGAGCAGTACTTC.

With regard to this clonotype: This sequence may be a read error, since a much larger clone differs from it by one base. The chain uses TRBV11-2 and TRBJ2-1, with D unclear. The CDR3 extends over 15 amino acids. Germline CDR1 and CDR2: SGHAT and FQNNGV. CDR3 nucleotides: TGTACCAGCAGCTTAGATCCCGGCAGGCAGAATGAGCAGTTCTTC. As protein: CTSSLDPGRQNEQFF. Drawing the rest from reference TRBV11-2 and TRBJ2-1, the complete variable domain is EAGVAQSPRYKIIEKRQSVAFWCNPISGHATLYWYQQILGQGPKLLIQFQNNGVVDDSQLPKDRFSAERLKGVDSTLKIQPAKLEDSAVYLCTSSLDPGRQNEQFFGPGTRLTVL.

This clonotype was counted only a few times. V gene TRBV7-9 combines with J gene TRBJ1-3; no firm D call. Deletions cut 6 bases from V and 2 bases from J, with 14 bases between. This CDR3 has 15 amino acids. The germline V gene has CDR1 SEHNR and CDR2 FQNEAQ (reference sequence). The CDR3 bases are TGTGCCAGCAGATTACAGACGGACCCTGGAAACACCATATATTTT. Translating it yields CASRLQTDPGNTIYF.

About this clonotype: Germline is not matched at one junction end, which may reflect a read error. The rearrangement links TRBV11-2 to TRBJ2-7; the match to TRBD2 covers 9 bases. This CDR3 has 15 amino acids. Germline CDR1 SGHAT, CDR2 FQNNGV. CDR3 nucleotides: TGTGCCAGCAGCCCTCCGGGACTAGCAGATTACGAGCAGGACTTC. This gives the protein CASSPPGLADYEQDF.

This clonotype showed up many times. The J gene is TRBJ1-5, the V gene TRBV12-3 or TRBV12-4, with D hard to call. The CDR3 is 14 amino acids. Between the trimmed V and J ends, which lost 3 bases and 1 base, there was a span of 7 bases. CDR3 loop: CASSLVASNQPQHF. The CDR3, as DNA: TGTGCCAGCAGTTTGGTCGCCAGCAATCAGCCCCAGCATTTT.